This record covers a single T cell receptor (beta chain). The antigen remains undetermined. This sample was taken from a study of monozygotic twins with inflammatory bowel disease. The study, taken as a whole, reports: With others, IBD patients shared fewer clonotypes than healthy twins did, especially with disease activity. The co-twins with IBD showed lower TCRbeta diversity (inverse Simpson) than their healthy siblings.

UMIs that included a 6-nucleotide sample barcode were added by template switching, which took place during cDNA synthesis. TCRdb re-called the 5' RACE reads; every CDR3 protein appears as one record, without DNA. In all, the sample yields some 450,000 distinct CDR3 sequences. Germline values: CDR1 SGHNT, CDR2 YYREEE (reference sequence). The CDR3 is made up of 13 amino acids. The J gene is TRBJ1-2, the V gene TRBV5-4. The receptor comes from a human donor with ulcerative colitis or Crohn's disease, or a healthy co-twin of an affected twin (not recorded which). Specimen: blood. CDR3 amino acids: CASSTTANYGYTF.